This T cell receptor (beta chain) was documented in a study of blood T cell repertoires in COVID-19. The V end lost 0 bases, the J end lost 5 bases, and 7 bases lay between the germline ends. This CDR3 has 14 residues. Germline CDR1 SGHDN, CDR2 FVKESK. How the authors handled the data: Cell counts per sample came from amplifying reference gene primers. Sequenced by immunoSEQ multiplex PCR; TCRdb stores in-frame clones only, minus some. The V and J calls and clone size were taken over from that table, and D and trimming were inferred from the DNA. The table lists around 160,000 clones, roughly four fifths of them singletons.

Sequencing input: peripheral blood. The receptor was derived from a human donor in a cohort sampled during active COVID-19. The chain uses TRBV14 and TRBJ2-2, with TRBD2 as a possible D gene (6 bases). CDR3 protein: CASSQDLATGELFF. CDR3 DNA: TGTGCCAGCAGCCAAGATCTAGCGACCGGGGAGCTGTTTTTT.